This T cell receptor beta chain was recorded in a study of identical twins. Notes on the study in general: Memory repertoires lacked the insertion deficit that abundant cord blood beta clonotypes showed.

In TCRdb, the 5' RACE reads were re-called with MiXCR into one record per CDR3 protein. The sample yields more than 1.5 million distinct CDR3 sequences, about 31% seen once. The table lists this clonotype with a few counts. Its target is not known. The CDR3 is 17 amino acids. Germline values: CDR1 SNHLY, CDR2 FYNNEI. The V end lost 6 bases, the J end lost 0 bases, and 20 bases lay between the germline ends. This clonotype was sampled from a newborn girl in good health. The sequenced sample consisted of cord blood. This chain uses TRBV2 with TRBJ2-5; possibly TRBD1 or TRBD2 for D (5 bases each). The CDR3: CASRHQADVTDQETQYF. The CDR3 DNA reads as TGTGCCAGCAGACATCAAGCGGACGTGACAGACCAAGAGACCCAGTACTTC.